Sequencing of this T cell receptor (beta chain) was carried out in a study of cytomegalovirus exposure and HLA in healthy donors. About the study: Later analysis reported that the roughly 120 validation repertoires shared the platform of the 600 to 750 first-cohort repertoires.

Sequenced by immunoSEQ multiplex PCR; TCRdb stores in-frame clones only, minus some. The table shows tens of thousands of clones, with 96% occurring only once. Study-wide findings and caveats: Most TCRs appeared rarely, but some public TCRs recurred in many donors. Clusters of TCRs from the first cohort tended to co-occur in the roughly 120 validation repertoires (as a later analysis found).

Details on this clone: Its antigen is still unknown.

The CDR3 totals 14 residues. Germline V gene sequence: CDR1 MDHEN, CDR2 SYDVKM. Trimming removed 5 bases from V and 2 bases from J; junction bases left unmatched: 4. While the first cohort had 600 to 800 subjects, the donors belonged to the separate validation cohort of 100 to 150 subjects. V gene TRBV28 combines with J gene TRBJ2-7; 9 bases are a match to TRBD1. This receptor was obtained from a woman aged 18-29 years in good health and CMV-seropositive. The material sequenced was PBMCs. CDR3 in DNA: TGTGCCAGCAGTCAACGACAGGGGGCCTACGAGCAGTACTTC. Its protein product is CASSQRQGAYEQYF.